One sample yielded the 10 T cell receptor beta chains listed below, sequenced in a study of blood T cell repertoires in COVID-19. Data came from immunoSEQ multiplex PCR; TCRdb stores just in-frame clones and leaves some out. Of roughly 200,000 clones listed, roughly 88% are singletons. Sequenced: peripheral blood. These receptors all stem from a woman aged 40 to 50 who had recovered from COVID-19.

In this sample, this clone turned up once. The chain combines TRBV4-1 with TRBJ2-1; TRBD2 might be the D (5 bases). The germline V gene encodes CDR1 MGHRA and CDR2 YSYEKL. This CDR3 is 14 amino acids long. V was cut by 0 bases and J by 13 bases, with 16 bases left in between. CDR3 loop: CASSQDPDWGDQFF. DNA of the CDR3: TGCGCCAGCAGCCAAGACCCTGACTGGGGAGATCAGTTCTTC.

Notes on this clone: The same CDR3 can be traced to other DNA sequences in this sample. The V gene is TRBV7-2, the J gene TRBJ2-7; 9 bases line up with TRBD2. V was pared by 4 bases and J by 0 bases, with 4 bases of the junction left unmatched. This CDR3 has 15 amino acids. Per germline, CDR1 SGHTA and CDR2 FQGNSA. The CDR3 here is CASSSLAGSSYEQYF. In DNA form, the CDR3 reads TGTGCCAGCAGCTCTCTAGCGGGGAGCTCCTACGAGCAGTACTTC.

The rearrangement joins TRBV6-2 or TRBV6-3 to TRBJ1-1; weak D call: TRBD1 (6 bases). The CDR3 contains 14 residues. Between the trimmed V and J ends, which lost 3 bases and 1 base, there was a span of 9 bases. The germline V gene encodes CDR1 MNHEY and CDR2 SVGEGT. In DNA form, the CDR3 reads TGTGCCAGCAGTTATTCGACAGGGAACACTGAAGCTTTCTTT. Protein: CASSYSTGNTEAFF.

The rearrangement links TRBV6-5 to TRBJ2-7; tentative D call: TRBD2 (5 bases). The CDR3 has 14 amino acids. Trimming removed 5 bases at V and 0 bases at J, with 11 bases between. Germline V CDR1 and CDR2: MNHEY, SVGAGI. For the CDR3, the DNA is TGTGCCAGCAGTACCGGGATGTACTCCTACGAGCAGTACTTC. Translation: CASSTGMYSYEQYF.

Note on this clone: Sequence at one end of the junction differs from germline and may be a read error. The CDR3 DNA sequence: TGTGCCAGCAGCCGGCTAGGGACAGGGAGCAAAGATACGCAGTATTTT. Translation gives CASSRLGTGSKDTQYF. The rearrangement joins TRBV5-5 to TRBJ2-3; TRBD1 matches 9 bases. Per the germline V gene, CDR1 is SGHKS and CDR2 is YYEKEE (reference sequence). There are 16 residues in the CDR3.

The chain uses TRBV30 and TRBJ1-2; 9 bases are a match to TRBD1. With 5 bases clipped from V and 6 bases from J, the junction kept 7 bases outside the gene matches. CDR3 length equals 13 residues. Germline values: CDR1 GTSNPN, CDR2 SVGIG (reference sequence). The CDR3 coding sequence is TGTGCCTGGGAGACAGGGGGTGCGGATGGCTACACCTTC. Translating gives CAWETGGADGYTF. Based on the CDR3 plus reference TRBV30 and TRBJ1-2, the full variable domain is SQTIHQWPATLVQPVGSPLSLECTVEGTSNPNLYWYRQAAGRGLQLLFYSVGIGQISSEVPQNLSASRPQDRQFILSSKKLLLSDSGFYLCAWETGGADGYTFGSGTRLTVV.

The chain carries TRBV5-1 and TRBJ1-4, with D uncertain. Between the trimmed V and J ends, which lost 4 bases and 7 bases, there was a span of 14 bases. Per the germline V gene, CDR1 is SGHRS and CDR2 is YFSETQ. The CDR3 covers 14 residues. CDR3 in amino acids: CASSPDNPSEKLFF. In nucleotides, the CDR3 is TGCGCCAGCAGCCCAGACAACCCGTCTGAAAAACTGTTTTTT.

The V gene is TRBV5-4, the J gene TRBJ1-2; no clear D. CDR1 is SGHNT and CDR2 is YYREEE in the germline V gene (reference sequence). The CDR3 is 14 residues long. Trimming took 2 bases from V and 0 from J, leaving 8 bases between them. The CDR3 bases are TGTGCCAGCAGCTTCAGGAACTCTAACTATGGCTACACCTTC. Amino acids: CASSFRNSNYGYTF.

The chain couples TRBV30 to TRBJ1-4; tentative D call: TRBD1 (6 bases). This CDR3 has 12 amino acids. The V gene lost 8 bases and the J gene lost 8 bases, with 15 bases spanning the gap. Germline V lookup: CDR1 GTSNPN, CDR2 SVGIG (reference sequence). This CDR3 is CAGYLTGEKLFF. For the CDR3, the DNA is TGTGCCGGGTACCTAACAGGGGAAAAACTGTTTTTT.

The chain is built from TRBV15 and TRBJ2-2; 13 nucleotides align to TRBD2. Germline CDR1 reads LNHNV; CDR2 reads YYDKDF (reference sequence). Trimming removed 2 bases from V and 5 bases from J; junction bases left unmatched: 8. The CDR3 consists of 18 residues. CDR3 bases: TGTGCCACCAGCAGAACTAGCGGGAGGGCTATCCGTACCGGGGAGCTGTTTTTT. Residues: CATSRTSGRAIRTGELFF.